The rows below give T cell receptor beta chains drawn from one sample of a study of cytomegalovirus exposure and HLA in healthy donors. Using immunoSEQ multiplex PCR, the repertoire was profiled, and TCRdb retains in-frame clones only, with some absent. The sample gives 100,000 to 150,000 clones, more than 70% of which show up once; approximately 0.94% is in the top ten. Sequenced sample: PBMCs. Receptors originate from an older woman in good health and CMV-seronegative. Both conserved end residues are part of each CDR3. The D gene is left open where the match is weak. Size values are once, few and many counts, or a class for expanded clones, and some rows have none.

TRBD1 TRBJ2-7 TRBV13 NA TGTGCCAGCAGCTCAGGCCGGGACAGGGGCCGGGGGGAGCAGTACTTC CASSSGRDRGRGEQYF
NA TRBJ1-5 TRBV29-1 few TGCAGCGTTGGAAAGTTCGGGCAGCCCCAGCATTTT CSVGKFGQPQHF
TRBD1 TRBJ1-1 TRBV29-1 NA TGCAGCGTTGAAGGGAGGACAGGGGCGAGGACTGAAGCTTTCTTT CSVEGRTGARTEAFF
TRBD1 TRBJ2-7 TRBV2 NA TGTGCCAGCAGTCAGGACAGGGTCGACTCTGAGCAGTACTTC CASSQDRVDSEQYF
NA TRBJ1-1 TRBV5-1 NA TGCGCCAGCAGCCATCAGACAGGGAACACTGAAGCTTTCTTT CASSHQTGNTEAFF
TRBD2 TRBJ2-1 TRBV27 once TGTGCCAGCAGTTGGGGCGGGAGGCACAATGAGCAGTTCTTC CASSWGGRHNEQFF
TRBD1 TRBJ2-5 TRBV28 once TGTGCCAGCAGTCGAACCGGGACAGGGGGCGAGACCCAGTACTTC CASSRTGTGGETQYF
TRBD1 TRBJ2-7 TRBV27 once TGTGCCAGCAGTCAAACAGGGGCCATTACCTACGAGCAGTACTTC CASSQTGAITYEQYF
NA TRBJ1-5 TRBV5-1 NA TGCGCCAGCAGCCCTCGGGGAGGCAATCAGCCCCAGCATTTT CASSPRGGNQPQHF
NA TRBJ2-7 TRBV29-1 NA TGCAGCGTTGAAAGGCGGGGTGGCGTCTACGAGCAGTACTTC CSVERRGGVYEQYF
TRBD2 TRBJ2-3 TRBV7-3 NA TGTGCCAGCAGCTCCGGGGGACTACGGGCAGATACGCAGTATTTT CASSSGGLRADTQYF
TRBD2 TRBJ2-2 TRBV19 NA TGTGCCAGTAAGCGGCTAGCGGGAGGGCCAGAGACCGGGGAGCTGTTTTTT CASKRLAGGPETGELFF
NA TRBJ2-2 TRBV28 NA TGTGCCAGCAGTTTATCTCGGCAGGGTTCCGGGGAGCTGTTTTTT CASSLSRQGSGELFF
TRBD1 TRBJ1-5 TRBV10-3 NA TGTGCCATCAGTGAAGGGCAGGGGGTGGCCGGCAATCAGCCCCAGCATTTT CAISEGQGVAGNQPQHF
TRBD1 TRBJ1-6 TRBV2 NA TGTGCCAGCAAGCGGACAGGCGATCTTTCACCCCTCCACTTT CASKRTGDLSPLHF
TRBD1 TRBJ1-1 TRBV10-2 NA TGCGCCAGCACCTTCACAGGGGACACTGAAGCTTTCTTT CASTFTGDTEAFF
NA TRBJ2-5 TRBV7-9 NA TGTGCCAGCAGCTTAGGAGGACTTGGGGACCAAGAGACCCAGTACTTC CASSLGGLGDQETQYF
TRBD2 TRBJ2-1 TRBV9 NA TGTGCCAGCAGCGTATGGACTAGCGGCTACAATGAGCAGTTCTTC CASSVWTSGYNEQFF
NA TRBJ1-1 TRBV29-1 NA TGCAGCGTTGTTTGGGGGGACACTGAAGCTTTCTTT CSVVWGDTEAFF
NA TRBJ2-7 TRBV27 few TGTGCCAGCAGTCCTAAGGGAGCCGGGACAAGGGGTCCCTACGAGCAGTACTTC CASSPKGAGTRGPYEQYF
TRBD1 TRBJ1-6 TRBV19 NA TGTGCCAGTAGTGGACGGACAGGGCCTTTCGGTAATTCACCCCTCCACTTT CASSGRTGPFGNSPLHF
NA TRBJ2-7 TRBV28 NA TGTGCCAGCAGCCCACTAGATGCCACCTACGAGCAGTACTTC CASSPLDATYEQYF
NA TRBJ2-1 TRBV19 NA TGTGCCACCGGGGGGCAGGGAAACTACAATGAGCAGTTCTTC CATGGQGNYNEQFF
NA TRBJ2-5 TRBV28 NA TGTGCCAGTTCCCGCCTACAAGAGACCCAGTACTTC CASSRLQETQYF
TRBD2 TRBJ2-1 TRBV4-1 few TGCGCCAGCAGCCAAGAAGGGACTAGCGGGAGGGCCGCTGAGCAGTTCTTC CASSQEGTSGRAAEQFF
NA TRBJ2-4 TRBV4-1 few TGCGCCAGCAGCCAAGGGGCAGACCTAGCCAAAAACATTCAGTACTTC CASSQGADLAKNIQYF
TRBD1 TRBJ1-1 TRBV7-9 NA TGTGCCAGCAGCTTAGGACAGGGTTGGCCTGAAGCTTTCTTT CASSLGQGWPEAFF